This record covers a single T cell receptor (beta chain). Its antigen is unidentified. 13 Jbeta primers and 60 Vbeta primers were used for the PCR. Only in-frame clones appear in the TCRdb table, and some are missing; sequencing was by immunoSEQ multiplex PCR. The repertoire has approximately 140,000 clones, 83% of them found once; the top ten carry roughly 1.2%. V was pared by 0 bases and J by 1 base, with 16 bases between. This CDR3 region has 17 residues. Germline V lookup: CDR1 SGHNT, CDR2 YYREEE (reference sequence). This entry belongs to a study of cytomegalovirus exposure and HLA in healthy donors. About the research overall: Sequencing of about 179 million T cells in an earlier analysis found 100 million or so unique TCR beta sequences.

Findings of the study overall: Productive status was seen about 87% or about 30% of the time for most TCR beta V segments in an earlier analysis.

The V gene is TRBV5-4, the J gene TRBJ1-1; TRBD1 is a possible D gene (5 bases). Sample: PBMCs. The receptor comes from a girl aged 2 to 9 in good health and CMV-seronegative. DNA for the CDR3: TGTGCCAGCAGCTTGGGGTGGAGCGAAACAGGGAACACTGAAGCTTTCTTT. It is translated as CASSLGWSETGNTEAFF.